The TCR beta chain under discussion was sequenced for a study of blood T cell repertoires in COVID-19. Generated by immunoSEQ multiplex PCR, the TCRdb table keeps only in-frame clones and is missing some. The sample has some 120,000 clones; just under 85% are singletons. V dropped 3 bases and J dropped 5; count of bases not matched to a gene: 13. Germline values: CDR1 MNHEY, CDR2 SVGAGI. The CDR3 length is 16 residues. The specimen was peripheral blood. This TCR came from a woman in her 50s with acute or convalescent COVID-19. The chain is built from TRBV6-5 and TRBJ2-7, with 7 bases identical to TRBD1. DNA of the CDR3: TGTGCCAGCAGTTATCAACAGGGGTCGGTGGTCCACGAGCAGTACTTC. Its translation: CASSYQQGSVVHEQYF.